The 20 T cell receptor beta chains presented below share a single source sample, sequenced in a study of T-cell memory formation after mild COVID-19. MiXCR, applied by TCRdb to the 5' RACE reads, yields one record per CDR3 protein. Of 150,000 to 200,000 distinct CDR3 sequences listed, 11% were seen once; the top ten hold more than 3.5%. Sequenced: PBMCs or a T cell subset sorted from them (not recorded which). The receptors come from a man between 18 and 35 years old who had mild COVID-19 (a few samples of this study predate the infection). Cell type and time point are not known.

This clonotype was seen a handful of times. This chain links TRBV19 with TRBJ2-1; D might be TRBD1 or TRBD2, each matching 6 bases. Trimming cost V 4 bases and J 4 bases, with 11 bases left between them. CDR1 LNHDA and CDR2 SQIVND come from the germline V gene (reference sequence). CDR3 length: 14 amino acids. The CDR3 coding sequence is TGTGCCAGTAGTAGGAGGGGGGCTTACAATGAGCAGTTCTTC. This translates into CASSRRGAYNEQFF. Looking up the rest from reference TRBV19 and TRBJ2-1 gives the full variable domain: DGGITQSPKYLFRKEGQNVTLSCEQNLNHDAMYWYRQDPGQGLRLIYYSQIVNDFQKGDIAEGYSVSREKKESFPLTVTSAQKNPTAFYLCASSRRGAYNEQFFGPGTRLTVL.

CDR3 sequence reads: CASTRNEGGETQYF. In nucleotides, the CDR3 is TGTGCCAGCACCCGAAATGAGGGGGGAGAGACCCAGTACTTC. This rearrangement joins TRBV12-3 or TRBV12-4 to TRBJ2-5; D is possibly TRBD1 or TRBD2 (6 bases each). CDR3 length: 14 residues. Trimming stripped 7 bases from V and 4 bases from J, with 16 bases between.

The chain uses TRBV30 and TRBJ2-3; 15 nucleotides line up with TRBD2. Per the germline V gene, CDR1 is GTSNPN and CDR2 is SVGIG (reference sequence). The CDR3 sequence is 16 residues long. J lost 6 bases, V lost 2 bases, and 6 bases had no gene match. In DNA form, the CDR3 reads TGTGCCTGGAGTCTGGGACTAGCGGGGGGATTGGATACGCAGTATTTT. It codes for CAWSLGLAGGLDTQYF.

CDR3 protein: CASSPGTGSKKLFF. The CDR3 bases are TGTGCCAGCTCACCCGGGACAGGGAGTAAAAAACTGTTTTTT. The rearrangement joins TRBV18 to TRBJ1-4; 9 nucleotides agree with TRBD1. J lost 9 bases, V lost 3 bases, and 5 bases had no gene match. The CDR3 runs to 14 residues. Germline V CDR1 and CDR2: KGHSH, LQKENI.

This clonotype was seen repeatedly, ten times or more. V gene TRBV7-8 combines with J gene TRBJ2-3; 7 bases line up with TRBD1. CDR3 length: 16 amino acids. V lost 5 bases, J lost 2 bases, and 10 bases stayed unmatched. CDR1 and CDR2 (germline): SGHVS, FQNEAQ. CDR3 sequence: CASSPGTDRVTDTQYF. In DNA form, the CDR3 reads TGTGCCAGCAGCCCAGGGACAGATAGAGTCACAGATACGCAGTATTTT.

The V call is TRBV7-9, the J call TRBJ1-2, with D tentatively TRBD1 (6 bases). Germline CDR1 and CDR2: SEHNR and FQNEAQ (reference sequence). CDR3 length: 15 residues. Trimming left V 5 bases short and J 7 bases short, with 20 bases between. The chain's CDR3 is CASSRGAQGTSGYTF. The DNA for the CDR3 is TGTGCCAGCAGCAGGGGGGCCCAGGGAACGAGTGGCTACACCTTC.

This clonotype has at least ten counts. V is TRBV5-1 and J is TRBJ2-5, with 8 bases aligning to TRBD2. From germline, CDR1 is SGHRS and CDR2 YFSETQ. The CDR3 is made up of 17 amino acids. The V and J ends lost 4 bases and 2 bases, in that order; junction bases with no gene match: 13. For the CDR3, the DNA is TGCGCCAGCAGCGGGAGTTGGAGCGGGGGACGTCAAGAGACCCAGTACTTC. It specifies CASSGSWSGGRQETQYF.

This clonotype has just a few counts. The rearrangement uses TRBV7-2 and TRBJ2-5, with 7 bases fitting TRBD1. V lost 5 bases and J lost 1; bases outside the gene matches: 4. Germline CDR1 SGHTA, CDR2 FQGNSA. The CDR3 spans 14 residues. The CDR3 region has the DNA TGTGCCAGCAGCGTCCGGGACAGCCAAGAGACCCAGTACTTC. Translation: CASSVRDSQETQYF. Drawing the rest from reference TRBV7-2 and TRBJ2-5, the complete variable domain is GAGVSQSPSNKVTEKGKDVELRCDPISGHTALYWYRQSLGQGLEFLIYFQGNSAPDKSGLPSDRFSAERTGGSVSTLTIQRTQQEDSAVYLCASSVRDSQETQYFGPGTRLLVL.

In this sample, this clonotype turned up many times. The V and J genes are TRBV7-2 and TRBJ2-2; possible D gene TRBD1, 6 bases. CDR1 SGHTA and CDR2 FQGNSA come from the germline V gene. This CDR3 is 15 amino acids long. V lost 6 bases and J lost 0, with 11 bases in between. The CDR3 is CASRPGESNTGELFF. CDR3 bases: TGTGCCAGCAGGCCAGGGGAATCGAACACCGGGGAGCTGTTTTTT.

The chain links TRBV24-1 to TRBJ1-4; D gene unclear. This CDR3 has 17 amino acids. CDR1 is KGHDR and CDR2 is SFDVKD in the germline V gene. The V and J ends lost 4 bases and 4 bases respectively, with 18 bases between them. In DNA, the CDR3 is TGTGCCACCAGTGACCAGCCCTCTGCGGGGAATAATGAAAAACTGTTTTTT. As protein: CATSDQPSAGNNEKLFF.

The rearrangement uses TRBV3-1 and TRBJ2-7, with D possibly matching TRBD2 (6 bases). Trimming stripped 6 bases from V and 2 bases from J, with 11 bases between. CDR3 length: 13 amino acids. The germline CDR1 and CDR2 sequences are LGHDT and YNNKEL (reference sequence). Written as DNA, the CDR3 is TGTGCCAGCAGTTCGCGGGGAACCTACGAGCAGTACTTC. Residues: CASSSRGTYEQYF.

The rearrangement uses TRBV29-1 and TRBJ1-1, with D unclear. Germline CDR1 is SQVTM and CDR2 is ANQGSEA. V gave up 6 bases and J gave up 3 bases, with 8 bases separating them. The length of the CDR3 is 11 residues. CDR3 sequence: CSVVLHTEAFF. In DNA form, the CDR3 reads TGCAGCGTGGTACTACACACTGAAGCTTTCTTT.

This clonotype was detected many times. The V gene is TRBV29-1, the J gene TRBJ2-5; D is perhaps TRBD1 or TRBD2 (6 bases each). Germline V gives CDR1 SQVTM, CDR2 ANQGSEA. The CDR3 loop spans 13 amino acids. Trimming took 8 bases from V and 3 from J, leaving 16 bases between them. Here the CDR3 reads CSTQRGAEETQYF. The CDR3 DNA reads TGCAGCACCCAAAGGGGGGCGGAAGAGACCCAGTACTTC.

This clonotype has a count of ten or more. The gene calls are TRBV7-2 and TRBJ1-5; TRBD1 matches 7 bases. This CDR3 is built from 14 residues. V lost 5 bases, J lost 2 bases, and 3 bases stayed unmatched. CDR1 and CDR2 from the germline V gene are SGHTA and FQGNSA. The CDR3 DNA follows: TGTGCCAGCAGCCTTAGGGGGCGCAATCAGCCCCAGCATTTT. This sequence encodes CASSLRGRNQPQHF.

The V and J genes are TRBV7-2 and TRBJ2-4; 12 bases agree with TRBD1. Germline V lookup: CDR1 SGHTA, CDR2 FQGNSA. V lost 2 bases, J lost 15 bases, and 11 bases stayed unmatched. The CDR3 sequence is 15 residues long. The CDR3, as DNA: TGTGCCAGCAGCTTACCGGGACAGGGGGCGGGGAATTCGTACTTC. This translates into CASSLPGQGAGNSYF.

This clonotype appeared a few times. V is TRBV6-5 and J is TRBJ1-1; D might be TRBD1 (6 bases). The germline V gene has CDR1 MNHEY and CDR2 SVGAGI. Trimming cost V 2 bases and J 5 bases, with 27 bases left between them. This CDR3 has 19 amino acids. The CDR3 protein is CASSYHRTGRLRGITEAFF. The CDR3 nucleotides are TGTGCCAGCAGTTACCACAGAACGGGACGTTTGAGGGGGATAACTGAAGCTTTCTTT.

The chain employs TRBV6-2 or TRBV6-3 and TRBJ2-3, with 9 bases that match TRBD2. The V and J ends lost 6 bases and 2 bases, in that order; junction bases with no gene match: 12. From germline, CDR1 is MNHEY and CDR2 SVGEGT. There are 17 residues in the CDR3. CDR3 region: CASRRFRAGGFTDTQYF. CDR3 bases: TGTGCCAGCAGGCGTTTTCGTGCGGGGGGGTTCACAGATACGCAGTATTTT.

This clonotype was picked up a small number of times. The CDR3 spells CASNERQGAHYEQYV. CDR3 in DNA: TGTGCCAGCAACGAGAGACAGGGGGCCCACTACGAGCAGTACGTC. V usage is TRBV6-4 and J usage is TRBJ2-7; 10 bases agree with TRBD1. The CDR3 contains 15 residues. Germline CDR1 reads MRHNA; CDR2 reads SNTAGT. The V gene end was trimmed by 7 bases and the J gene end by 3 bases; junction bases not matched to a gene: 9.

This clonotype turned up a few times. V gene TRBV20-1 combines with J gene TRBJ2-7; possibly TRBD1 for D (6 bases). Trimming removed 4 bases from V and 5 bases from J, with 12 bases in between. CDR1 DFQATT and CDR2 SNEGSKA come from the germline V gene (reference sequence). The CDR3 is made up of 12 amino acids. The CDR3 coding sequence is TGCAGTGCTAACAGGGCTAATCACGAGCAGTACTTC. Amino acids: CSANRANHEQYF.

V gene TRBV4-1 combines with J gene TRBJ1-4; D might be TRBD1 (6 bases). V was pared by 4 bases and J by 7 bases, with 10 bases between. The CDR3 runs to 13 residues. Germline V gene lookup returns CDR1 MGHRA and CDR2 YSYEKL. The CDR3 reads CASSRRGAEKLFF. The CDR3 nucleotides are TGCGCCAGCAGCCGGAGGGGGGCTGAAAAACTGTTTTTT.